Listed here is a single TCR beta chain. This entry is derived from a study of blood T cell repertoires in COVID-19. Study-wide context: COVID-19 samples collected from the United States, Italy and Spain covered acute and convalescent phases. The analysed material was cDNA or gDNA that came from T cells, B-cell-depleted T cells, or PBMCs.

Original methodology: For nucleated cells, counts were estimated from reference gene primer amplification. TCRdb's table, derived via immunoSEQ multiplex PCR, lists solely in-frame clones and lacks some. That table is the source of V, J and clone size, and D and trimming were worked out from the DNA. The sample includes over 200,000 clones, around 84% of them seen just once. The V end was cut by 3 bases, the J end by 3 bases, with 11 bases between. The CDR3 length is 14 residues. CDR1 and CDR2 (germline): KGHSH, LQKENI. Sequencing input: peripheral blood. V is TRBV18 and J is TRBJ1-2, with D possibly matching TRBD1 (6 bases). The origin of this receptor is a woman older than 75 with active or convalescent COVID-19. CDR3 loop: CASSPDRTDYGYTF. In DNA, the CDR3 is TGTGCCAGCTCACCGGATCGGACAGACTATGGCTACACCTTC.